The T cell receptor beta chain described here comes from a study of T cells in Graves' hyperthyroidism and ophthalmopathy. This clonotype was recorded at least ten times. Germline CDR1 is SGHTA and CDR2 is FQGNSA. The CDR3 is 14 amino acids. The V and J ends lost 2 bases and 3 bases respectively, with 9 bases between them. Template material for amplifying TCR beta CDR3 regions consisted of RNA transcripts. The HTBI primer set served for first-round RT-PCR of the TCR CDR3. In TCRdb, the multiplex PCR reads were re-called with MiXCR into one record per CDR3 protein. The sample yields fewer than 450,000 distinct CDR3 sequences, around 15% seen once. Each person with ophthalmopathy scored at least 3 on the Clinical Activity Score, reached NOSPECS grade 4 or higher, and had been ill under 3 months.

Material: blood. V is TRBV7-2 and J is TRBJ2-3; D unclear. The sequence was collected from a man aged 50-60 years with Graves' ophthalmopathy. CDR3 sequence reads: CASSLTRWTDTQYF. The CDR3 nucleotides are TGTGCCAGCAGCTTAACTCGTTGGACAGATACGCAGTATTTT.